The clone carrying this T cell receptor beta chain was detected only a few times. No antigen is known for it. This sample is part of a study of T-cell memory formation after mild COVID-19. Constant-segment primers served in 5'RACE that generated TCR alpha and TCR beta cDNA libraries bearing sample barcodes and UMIs. TCRdb independently ran MiXCR on the 5' RACE reads; one entry per CDR3 protein. The sample has 450,000 to 700,000 distinct CDR3 sequences, roughly 18% seen once. This CDR3 comprises 13 residues. V shed 2 bases and J shed 5 bases, with 13 bases lying between them. In germline, CDR1 is GTSNPN, CDR2 SVGIG (reference sequence). Notes on the study in general: Later expanders leaned toward CD4+, whereas clones contracting from day 15 to 85 were balanced CD4/CD8.

Sequenced sample: PBMCs or a T cell subset sorted from them (not recorded which). This receptor was taken from an adult woman who had mild COVID-19 (a few samples of this study predate the infection). Cell type and time point are not known. V gene TRBV30 combines with J gene TRBJ2-7; TRBD1 is a possible D gene (5 bases). The CDR3 DNA reads as TGTGCCTGGAGTACCCGACAGTTGGACGAGCAGTACTTC. Translating gives CAWSTRQLDEQYF.